This T cell receptor beta chain comes out of a study of CD8 T cells in ankylosing spondylitis. The CDR3 sequence is 12 residues long. Germline-derived CDR1 and CDR2 are SGDLS and YYNGEE. V was trimmed by 7 bases and J by 5 bases, leaving 9 bases between them. This clonotype was seen many times. Its cognate antigen is unknown. TCRdb called the 5' RACE reads again in MiXCR, with one record for every CDR3 protein. The repertoire holds some 330,000 distinct CDR3 sequences, with less than 9.5% as singletons. Overall study findings and caveats: A motif of eight or nine highly homologous TCR beta variants was seen as apparently characteristic of ankylosing spondylitis blood. Researchers report that disease-linked clones proved CD8+ and relatively rare in peripheral blood.

The sample comprised blood, either unsorted or a sorted T cell fraction (not recorded which). The rearrangement uses TRBV9 and TRBJ2-2; no clear D gene. This clonotype was obtained from a male donor with ankylosing spondylitis. CDR3 sequence: CASRRATGELFF. In nucleotides, the CDR3 is TGTGCCAGCCGCCGGGCAACCGGGGAGCTGTTTTTT.